These 30 T cell receptor beta chains share one sample of origin, sequenced in a study of blood T cell repertoires in COVID-19. Sequencing was performed with immunoSEQ multiplex PCR; in TCRdb, only in-frame clones are kept and a portion is missing. The sample includes about 59,000 clones, about nine tenths of them seen just once. The sequencing input was peripheral blood. Receptors originate from a human donor in a cohort sampled during active COVID-19.

The genes are TRBV2 and TRBJ1-1; 10 bases line up with TRBD1. There are 13 residues in the CDR3. Germline CDR1 SNHLY, CDR2 FYNNEI. The trim removed 6 bases at V and 11 bases at J, leaving 9 bases unmatched. The CDR3 region is CASRSGQGILAFF. Here the CDR3 DNA reads TGTGCCAGCAGATCGGGACAGGGGATTCTTGCTTTCTTT.

The rearrangement uses TRBV30 and TRBJ1-2, with D possibly TRBD1 on 5 matching bases. Germline V lookup: CDR1 GTSNPN, CDR2 SVGIG (reference sequence). Trimming cost V 1 base and J 5 bases, with 14 bases left between them. CDR3 length: 14 residues. The CDR3 DNA sequence: TGTGCCTGGAGTGACGCATCCTCAGGGTATGGCTACACCTTC. Translation gives CAWSDASSGYGYTF.

The chain uses TRBV7-2 and TRBJ1-2, with D perhaps TRBD1 (5 bases). Deletions cut 5 bases from V and 2 bases from J, with 15 bases between. This CDR3 has 15 residues. Germline V gene data show CDR1 as SGHTA and CDR2 as FQGNSA. The CDR3 sequence is CASSRSPGENYGYTF. The CDR3 DNA follows: TGTGCCAGCAGCCGCTCGCCGGGGGAGAACTATGGCTACACCTTC. The full variable domain, with the rest looked up from reference TRBV7-2 and TRBJ1-2, is GAGVSQSPSNKVTEKGKDVELRCDPISGHTALYWYRQSLGQGLEFLIYFQGNSAPDKSGLPSDRFSAERTGGSVSTLTIQRTQQEDSAVYLCASSRSPGENYGYTFGSGTRLTVV.

This sequence joins TRBV12-3 or TRBV12-4 and TRBJ1-5; tentative D call: TRBD1 (6 bases). Between the trimmed V and J ends, which lost 5 bases and 10 bases, there was a span of 12 bases. This CDR3 region has 12 residues. This chain's CDR3 is CASSSRGRPQHF. Written as DNA, the CDR3 is TGTGCCAGCAGTAGCAGGGGTAGACCCCAGCATTTT.

This chain joins TRBV9 and TRBJ2-3; TRBD2 aligns across 10 bases. V shed 2 bases, J shed 1 base, and the junction held 7 bases outside the gene matches. This CDR3 has 17 amino acids. Germline CDR1 and CDR2: SGDLS and YYNGEE. Here the CDR3 DNA reads TGTGCCAGCAGCGTCAGCGGGGGGGCCCTGGGCACAGATACGCAGTATTTT. Protein sequence: CASSVSGGALGTDTQYF.

The J gene is TRBJ2-5, the V gene TRBV5-5, with 8 nucleotides matching TRBD1. CDR1 and CDR2 (germline): SGHKS, YYEKEE (reference sequence). After removal of 1 base from V and 2 bases from J, the junction contained 1 base not matched to a gene. This CDR3 comprises 14 residues. CDR3 in DNA: TGTGCCAGCAGCTTGAACAGGGGGCAAGAGACCCAGTACTTC. Its translation: CASSLNRGQETQYF.

The chain is built from TRBV7-2 and TRBJ2-4, with a possible D match to TRBD1 (6 bases). The germline V gene encodes CDR1 SGHTA and CDR2 FQGNSA. The CDR3 is made up of 13 amino acids. Between the trimmed V and J ends, which lost 0 bases and 12 bases, there was a span of 12 bases. CDR3: CASSLAWDTNQYF. The CDR3 region has the DNA TGTGCCAGCAGCTTAGCCTGGGACACCAATCAGTACTTC.

This clone came up a few times. The J gene is TRBJ1-1, the V gene TRBV7-4, with D hard to call. Trimming stripped 0 bases from V and 2 bases from J, with 10 bases between. The CDR3 is made up of 15 amino acids. CDR1 is SGHVT, CDR2 SQSDAQ, per germline. CDR3 nucleotides: TGTGCCAGCAGCTTAGCAGGAGGGTTAAACACTGAAGCTTTCTTT. It codes for CASSLAGGLNTEAFF.

As to this clone: The junction and the germline gene differ at one end; a read error may be behind it. This chain uses TRBV12-5 with TRBJ1-2; TRBD1 matches 9 bases. Germline assignment: CDR1 LGHNT and CDR2 FRNRAP. This CDR3 region has 12 residues. The CDR3 sequence: CASGLVRDRDSF. In nucleotides, the CDR3 is TGTGCTAGTGGTTTGGTACGGGACAGGGATTCCTTC.

This rearrangement joins TRBV5-1 to TRBJ1-2, with TRBD1 matching 9 bases. The CDR3 extends over 15 amino acids. Looked up from germline, CDR1 is SGHRS and CDR2 is YFSETQ. V shed 3 bases and J 4 bases; nucleotides not matched to a gene: 7. The CDR3 here is CASSSGTGRGYGYTF. CDR3 DNA: TGCGCCAGCAGCTCCGGGACAGGGCGGGGCTATGGCTACACCTTC.

V is TRBV7-2 and J is TRBJ1-5; possible D gene TRBD1, 5 bases. This CDR3 is 14 amino acids long. The germline gives CDR1 SGHTA, CDR2 FQGNSA. Deletions cut 5 bases from V and 4 bases from J, with 12 bases between. The CDR3 DNA follows: TGTGCCAGCAGCCCGAAGGGGTCAAATCAGCCCCAGCATTTT. Translating it yields CASSPKGSNQPQHF.

This clone appeared a single time. The CDR3 spells CASSSLRRGPYTDTQYF. The CDR3 DNA sequence: TGTGCCAGCAGCTCACTTCGGCGGGGGCCCTACACAGATACGCAGTATTTT. This sequence joins TRBV11-2 and TRBJ2-3; TRBD2 is a possible D gene (7 bases). Germline values: CDR1 SGHAT, CDR2 FQNNGV. The CDR3 covers 17 residues. V was pared by 4 bases and J by 2 bases, with 19 bases between.

The V gene is TRBV6-6, the J gene TRBJ2-3, with D perhaps matching TRBD2 (6 bases). The CDR3 runs to 14 residues. V was pared by 2 bases and J by 6 bases, with 12 bases between. The germline V gene has CDR1 MNHNY and CDR2 SVGAGI (reference sequence). The CDR3, as DNA: TGTGCCAGCAGTTACGGGGAGGCCTCGGATACGCAGTATTTT. Residues: CASSYGEASDTQYF.

The chain employs TRBV3-1 (or the pseudogene TRBV3-2) and TRBJ2-4; weak D call: TRBD2 (5 bases). The CDR3 has 11 residues. The V gene lost 11 bases and the J gene lost 2 bases, with 7 bases spanning the gap. Germline assignment: CDR1 LGHDT and CDR2 YNNKEL (reference sequence). The CDR3, as DNA: TGTGCCCCGGGATCCAAAAACATTCAGTACTTC. It codes for CAPGSKNIQYF.

The chain uses TRBV6-2 or TRBV6-3 and TRBJ2-2; D is undetermined. This CDR3 spans 15 amino acids. CDR1 is MNHEY and CDR2 is SVGEGT in the germline V gene. V was clipped by 2 bases and J by 0 bases, with 7 bases between them. The CDR3 DNA follows: TGTGCCAGCAGTTACGACTCGACGAACACCGGGGAGCTGTTTTTT. It specifies CASSYDSTNTGELFF.

V usage is TRBV24-1 and J usage is TRBJ2-5, with 14 positions matching TRBD2. V was clipped by 4 bases and J by 5 bases; unmatched bases: 2. Germline V gives CDR1 KGHDR, CDR2 SFDVKD. The CDR3 is 15 amino acids. This CDR3 reads CATSEGLAGVETQYF. DNA for the CDR3: TGTGCCACCAGTGAGGGACTAGCGGGAGTGGAGACCCAGTACTTC.

The chain couples TRBV14 to TRBJ2-7; 11 bases agree with TRBD2. CDR3 size: 18 residues. The V gene end was trimmed by 0 bases and the J gene end by 1 base; junction bases not matched to a gene: 8. CDR1 is SGHDN and CDR2 is FVKESK in the germline V gene. The CDR3, as DNA: TGTGCCAGCAGCCAAGATCGGCTAGCGGGAGGTAAATCCTACGAGCAGTACTTC. It translates to CASSQDRLAGGKSYEQYF.

The rearrangement uses TRBV7-3 and TRBJ2-1; possible D gene TRBD1, 6 bases. Trimming took off 2 bases at V and 5 bases at J, with 16 bases between the two ends. The CDR3 consists of 16 residues. Looked up from germline, CDR1 is SGHTA and CDR2 is FQGTGA. CDR3: CASSLDSWDTDNEQFF. In DNA form, the CDR3 reads TGTGCCAGCAGCTTAGACTCCTGGGACACAGACAATGAGCAGTTCTTC.

V and J are TRBV23-1 and TRBJ1-2, with D possibly matching TRBD1 (6 bases). TRBV23-1 is reported as an ORF; its role is uncertain. CDR3 length: 18 residues. V was cut by 4 bases and J by 5 bases, with 26 bases left in between. The CDR3 sequence: CASSPHFGTSSNGYGYTF. CDR3 in DNA: TGCGCCAGCAGTCCCCACTTCGGGACAAGTTCGAATGGATATGGCTACACCTTC.

This clone appeared a few times. The genes are TRBV11-2 and TRBJ2-2, with D unclear. This CDR3 is built from 16 residues. Trimming took 2 bases from V and 1 from J, leaving 11 bases between them. CDR1 and CDR2 from the germline V gene are SGHAT and FQNNGV. CDR3 nucleotides: TGTGCCAGCAGCTTATTGGCGGAGAAGAACACCGGGGAGCTGTTTTTT. It yields the protein CASSLLAEKNTGELFF.

This rearrangement joins TRBV5-1 to TRBJ1-5; D not resolved. The CDR3 runs 15 residues. Looked up from germline, CDR1 is SGHRS and CDR2 is YFSETQ. The V gene lost 0 bases and the J gene lost 4 bases, with 11 bases spanning the gap. The CDR3 region has the DNA TGCGCCAGCAGCTTGGCCGCAGGCCCTAATCAGCCCCAGCATTTT. It encodes CASSLAAGPNQPQHF.

The chain has TRBV9 and TRBJ2-5; TRBD2 matches at 10 bases. Germline trimming cut 0 bases from V and 5 bases from J; bases unmatched to any gene: 7. The CDR3 totals 16 residues. The germline V gene has CDR1 SGDLS and CDR2 YYNGEE. DNA of the CDR3: TGTGCCAGCAGCGTAGGGCCTAGCGGGAGTGGGGAGACCCAGTACTTC. Protein sequence: CASSVGPSGSGETQYF.

The chain is built from TRBV28 and TRBJ1-5, with a possible D match to TRBD1 (5 bases). Germline V gene sequence: CDR1 MDHEN, CDR2 SYDVKM. CDR3 length: 16 amino acids. Trimming removed 1 base from V and 3 bases from J, with 13 bases in between. The CDR3 spells CASSLYQGSYNQPQHF. The CDR3 DNA is TGTGCCAGCAGTTTATATCAGGGATCGTACAATCAGCCCCAGCATTTT. Full variable domain (rest looked up from reference TRBV28 and TRBJ1-5): DVKVTQSSRYLVKRTGEKVFLECVQDMDHENMFWYRQDPGLGLRLIYFSYDVKMKEKGDIPEGYSVSREKKERFSLILESASTNQTSMYLCASSLYQGSYNQPQHFGDGTRLSIL.

CDR3 DNA sequence: TGCGCCAGCAGCCGCCGACTAGCGGGAGACTCCCGGGGTGAGCAGTTCTTC. This encodes CASSRRLAGDSRGEQFF. The V call is TRBV5-1, the J call TRBJ2-1; 12 bases match TRBD2. The CDR3 has 17 amino acids. V dropped 4 bases and J dropped 9; count of bases not matched to a gene: 14. Germline assignment: CDR1 SGHRS and CDR2 YFSETQ.

V usage is TRBV28 and J usage is TRBJ1-2; TRBD1 matches 7 bases. Germline assignment: CDR1 MDHEN and CDR2 SYDVKM. V shed 7 bases and J 3 bases; nucleotides not matched to a gene: 2. The CDR3 sequence is 12 residues long. Here the CDR3 reads CASNTGDYGYTF. The CDR3 DNA sequence: TGTGCCAGCAACACAGGGGACTATGGCTACACCTTC.

V and J are TRBV2 and TRBJ1-2; 12 positions match TRBD1. This CDR3 contains 15 residues. Germline lookup yields CDR1 SNHLY and CDR2 FYNNEI. The V segment lost 6 bases and the J segment 7 bases; nucleotides outside the gene matches: 9. The CDR3 sequence: CASRGDRGQSGGYTF. The CDR3 nucleotides are TGTGCCAGCAGGGGGGACAGGGGGCAATCCGGTGGCTACACCTTC.

The genes are TRBV11-2 and TRBJ2-7, with a weak D call TRBD2 (5 bases). The CDR3 runs 14 residues. Germline V gene lookup returns CDR1 SGHAT and CDR2 FQNNGV. The germline V and J ends were trimmed by 0 bases and 6 bases, with 12 bases remaining between them. The CDR3 loop is CASSLDVREVEQYF. Here the CDR3 DNA reads TGTGCCAGCAGCTTAGATGTGAGGGAAGTCGAGCAGTACTTC.

The chain uses TRBV30 and TRBJ1-2, with TRBD1 identical over 11 bases. The CDR3 is 15 amino acids. V was pared by 0 bases and J by 4 bases, with 4 bases of the junction left unmatched. CDR1 and CDR2 (germline): GTSNPN, SVGIG (reference sequence). CDR3 DNA sequence: TGTGCCTGGAGTGTACCGGGACAGGGGGTCTATGGCTACACCTTC. Its translation: CAWSVPGQGVYGYTF.

Worth noting for this clone: At one end, the junction sequence differs from germline, possibly due to a read error. The chain combines TRBV18 with TRBJ1-6; D is unresolved. CDR1 is KGHSH and CDR2 is LQKENI in the germline V gene. The CDR3 consists of 15 residues. The CDR3 sequence is CASSPGAGNNSPLHF. Here the CDR3 DNA reads TGTGCCAGCTCACCGGGCGCGGGGAATAACTCACCCCTCCACTTT.

This clone has just one count. The CDR3 here is CASSQGATSGGEGETQYF. In nucleotides, the CDR3 is TGCGCCAGCAGCCAAGGGGCGACTAGCGGGGGAGAGGGGGAGACCCAGTACTTC. This chain connects TRBV4-3 to TRBJ2-5; TRBD2 aligns across 12 bases. Germline CDR1 reads LGHNA; CDR2 reads YSLEER. CDR3 length: 18 residues. With V trimmed by 1 base and J by 5 bases, 11 bases remained unmatched.